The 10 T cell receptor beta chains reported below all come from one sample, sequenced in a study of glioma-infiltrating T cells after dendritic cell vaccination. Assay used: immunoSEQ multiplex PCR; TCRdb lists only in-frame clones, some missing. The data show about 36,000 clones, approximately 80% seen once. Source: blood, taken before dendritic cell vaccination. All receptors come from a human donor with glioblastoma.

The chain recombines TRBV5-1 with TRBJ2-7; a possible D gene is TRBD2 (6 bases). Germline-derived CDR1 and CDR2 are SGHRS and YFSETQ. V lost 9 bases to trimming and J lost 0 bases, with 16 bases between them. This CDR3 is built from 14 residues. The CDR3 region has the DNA TGCGCCACCTCGTCGGGGACTGGCTCCTACGAGCAGTACTTC. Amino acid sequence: CATSSGTGSYEQYF.

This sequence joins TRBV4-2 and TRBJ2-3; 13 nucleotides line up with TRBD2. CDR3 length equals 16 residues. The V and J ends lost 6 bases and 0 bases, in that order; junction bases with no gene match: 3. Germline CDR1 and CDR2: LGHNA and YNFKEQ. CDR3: CASSPTSGRSTDTQYF. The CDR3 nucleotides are TGTGCCAGCAGTCCGACTAGCGGGAGGAGCACAGATACGCAGTATTTT.

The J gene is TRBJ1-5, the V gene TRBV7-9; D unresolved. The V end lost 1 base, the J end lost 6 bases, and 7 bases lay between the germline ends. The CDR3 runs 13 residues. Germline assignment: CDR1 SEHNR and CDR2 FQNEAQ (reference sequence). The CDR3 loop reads CASSLGSIQPQHF. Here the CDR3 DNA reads TGTGCCAGCAGCTTAGGGAGTATTCAGCCCCAGCATTTT.

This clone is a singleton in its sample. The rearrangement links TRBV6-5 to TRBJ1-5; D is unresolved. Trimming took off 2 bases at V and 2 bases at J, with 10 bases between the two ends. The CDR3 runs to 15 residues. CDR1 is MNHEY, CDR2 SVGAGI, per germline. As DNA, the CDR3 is TGTGCCAGCAGTTACCTACCCCTAGGCAATCAGCCCCAGCATTTT. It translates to CASSYLPLGNQPQHF.

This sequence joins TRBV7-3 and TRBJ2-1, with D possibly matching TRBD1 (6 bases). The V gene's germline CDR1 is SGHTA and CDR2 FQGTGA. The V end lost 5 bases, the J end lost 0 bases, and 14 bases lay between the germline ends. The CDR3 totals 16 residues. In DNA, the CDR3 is TGTGCCAGCAGCCCCAGGGGACCGAGCTCCTACAATGAGCAGTTCTTC. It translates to CASSPRGPSSYNEQFF.

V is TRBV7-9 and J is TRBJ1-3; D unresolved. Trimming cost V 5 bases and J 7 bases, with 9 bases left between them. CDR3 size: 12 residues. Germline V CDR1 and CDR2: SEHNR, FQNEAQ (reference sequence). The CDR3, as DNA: TGTGCCAGCAGCCCTAGTCATAACACCATATATTTT. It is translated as CASSPSHNTIYF.

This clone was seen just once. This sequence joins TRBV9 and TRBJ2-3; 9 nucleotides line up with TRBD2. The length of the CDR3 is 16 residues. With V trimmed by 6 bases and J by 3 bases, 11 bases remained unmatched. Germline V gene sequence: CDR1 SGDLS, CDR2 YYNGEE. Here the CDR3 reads CASTREGGGVTDTQYF. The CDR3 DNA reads TGTGCCAGCACCCGGGAGGGCGGGGGGGTTACAGATACGCAGTATTTT.

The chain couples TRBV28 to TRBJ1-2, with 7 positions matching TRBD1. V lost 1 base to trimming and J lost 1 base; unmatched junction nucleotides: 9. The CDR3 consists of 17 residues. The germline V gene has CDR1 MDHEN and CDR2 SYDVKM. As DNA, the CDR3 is TGTGCCAGCAGTTTATCTTGGACAGGACTGATTAACTATGGCTACACCTTC. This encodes CASSLSWTGLINYGYTF.

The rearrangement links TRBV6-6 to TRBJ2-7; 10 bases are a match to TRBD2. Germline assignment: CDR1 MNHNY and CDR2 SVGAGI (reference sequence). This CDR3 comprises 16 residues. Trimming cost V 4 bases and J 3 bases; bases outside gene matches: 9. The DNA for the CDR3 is TGTGCCAGCAGTTCTGTAGCGGGGGGCGGTGTCTACGAGCAGTACTTC. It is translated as CASSSVAGGGVYEQYF.

Here the CDR3 DNA reads TGTGCCAGCTGCGGGGGGCGCGGGAATCAGCCCCAGCATTTT. Its protein product is CASCGGRGNQPQHF. The chain has TRBV13 and TRBJ1-5; possibly TRBD1 for D (6 bases). The CDR3 runs 14 residues. CDR1 PRHDT and CDR2 FYEKMQ come from the germline V gene (reference sequence). V was clipped by 8 bases and J by 4 bases, with 15 bases between them.